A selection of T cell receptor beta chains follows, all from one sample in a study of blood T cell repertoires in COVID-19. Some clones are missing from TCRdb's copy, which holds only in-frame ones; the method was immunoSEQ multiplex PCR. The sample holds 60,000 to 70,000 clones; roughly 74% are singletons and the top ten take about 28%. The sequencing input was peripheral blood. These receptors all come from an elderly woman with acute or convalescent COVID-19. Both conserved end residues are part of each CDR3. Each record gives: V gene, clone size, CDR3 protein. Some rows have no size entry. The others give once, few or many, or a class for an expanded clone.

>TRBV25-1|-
CASTRTGPHEAFF
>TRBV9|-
CASSVAQGAYEQFF
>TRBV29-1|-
CSVQSTSGRTQYF
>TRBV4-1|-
CASSQDSAGGGADTQYF
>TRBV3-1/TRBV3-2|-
CASSQGTSGRKGTDTQYF
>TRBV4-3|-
CASSPSRDSNSPLHF
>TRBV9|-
CASSPTGSSNQPQHF
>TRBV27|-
CATGQEAARGNQPQHF
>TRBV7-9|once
CASSLGGGLYEQYF
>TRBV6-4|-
CASSGQIQREGSINEQFF
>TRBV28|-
CASSLSQEQYF
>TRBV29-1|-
CSAELATSYEQYF
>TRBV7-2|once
CASSQYQTRGYGYTF
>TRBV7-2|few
CASSPDRGPTDTQYF
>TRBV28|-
CASKTDNSYNEQFF
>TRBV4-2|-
CASSQDWGDYGYTF
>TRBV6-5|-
CASSETFSGNTIYF
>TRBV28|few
CASSSPGLVQFF
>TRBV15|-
CATSSYGTGLIGGNQPQHF
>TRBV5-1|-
CASSLGQGVHEQYF
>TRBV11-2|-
CASSLMGGMNTEAFF
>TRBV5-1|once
CASSNRGWASNTEAFF
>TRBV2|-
CASTLRSGGLNQPQHF
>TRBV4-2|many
CASSQDLRTSGYTDTQYF
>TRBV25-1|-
CASSEFGDYSGANVLTF
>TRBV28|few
CASSAGGRRGAEAFF
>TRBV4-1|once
CASSQVGMRSYEQYF
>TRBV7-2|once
CASSLAKLSVPGELFF
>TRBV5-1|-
CASSLGDRRTNEKLFF
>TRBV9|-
CASSVGGTGQETQYF
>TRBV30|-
CAWSIGQVNNEQFF
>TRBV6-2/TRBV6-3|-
CASSYWRETQYF
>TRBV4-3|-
CASSQVAGTYNEQFF
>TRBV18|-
CASSPSRTNQETQYF
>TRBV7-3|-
CASSFSGVTYNEQFF
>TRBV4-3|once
CASSQDLAGGDEQYF
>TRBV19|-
CASSVRTAGLDSPLHF
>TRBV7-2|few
CASSLGASDYEQYF
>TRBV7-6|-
CASSLVQGTVGGYTF
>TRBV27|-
CASSFRSSGSISTDTQYF
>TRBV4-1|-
CASSQPRGNTYEQYF
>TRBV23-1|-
CASSRPGLVVYEQYF
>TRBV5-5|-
CASSLQQGWGELFF
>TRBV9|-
CASSPPGQGGGEKLFF
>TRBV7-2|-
CASSLASTSGDEQFF
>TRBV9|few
CASSSRLSSYEQYF
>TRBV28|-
CASSTGAYEQYF
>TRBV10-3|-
CAITAGISYNEQFF
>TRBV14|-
CASSQVGRGHGEQYF
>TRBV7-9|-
CASSLITGAYEQYF
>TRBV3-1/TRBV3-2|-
CASSLRTGTNEKLFF
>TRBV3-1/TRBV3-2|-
CASSQFRAADTQYF